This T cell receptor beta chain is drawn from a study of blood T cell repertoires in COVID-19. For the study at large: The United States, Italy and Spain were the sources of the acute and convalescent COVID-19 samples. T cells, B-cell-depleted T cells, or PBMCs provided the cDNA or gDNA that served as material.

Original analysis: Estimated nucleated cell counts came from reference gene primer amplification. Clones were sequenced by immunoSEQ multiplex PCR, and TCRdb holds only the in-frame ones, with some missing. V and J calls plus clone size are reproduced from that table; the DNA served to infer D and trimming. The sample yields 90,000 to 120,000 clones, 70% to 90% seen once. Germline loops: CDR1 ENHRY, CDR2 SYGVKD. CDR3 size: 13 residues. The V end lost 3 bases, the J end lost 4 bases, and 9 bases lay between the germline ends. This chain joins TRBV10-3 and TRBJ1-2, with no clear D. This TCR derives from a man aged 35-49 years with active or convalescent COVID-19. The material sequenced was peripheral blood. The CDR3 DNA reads TGTGCCATCAGTGACGAGGCGATCTATGGCTACACCTTC. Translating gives CAISDEAIYGYTF.